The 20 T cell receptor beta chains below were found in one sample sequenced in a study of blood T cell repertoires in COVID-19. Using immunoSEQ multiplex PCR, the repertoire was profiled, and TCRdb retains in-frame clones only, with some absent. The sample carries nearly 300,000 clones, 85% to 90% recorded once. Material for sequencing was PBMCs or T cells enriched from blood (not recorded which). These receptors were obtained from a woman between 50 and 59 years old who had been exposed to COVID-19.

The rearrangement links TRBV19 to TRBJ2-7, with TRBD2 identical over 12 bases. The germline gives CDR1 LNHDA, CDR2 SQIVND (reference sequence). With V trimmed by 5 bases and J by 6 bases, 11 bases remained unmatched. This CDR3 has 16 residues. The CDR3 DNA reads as TGTGCCAGTAGTTCCCTGACTAGCGGGGGAATTCCCGAGCAGTACTTC. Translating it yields CASSSLTSGGIPEQYF.

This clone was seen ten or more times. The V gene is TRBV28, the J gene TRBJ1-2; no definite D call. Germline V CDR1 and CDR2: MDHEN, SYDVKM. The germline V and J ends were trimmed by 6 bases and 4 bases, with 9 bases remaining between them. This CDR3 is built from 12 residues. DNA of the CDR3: TGTGCCAGCAGCCGCCTGAGCTATGGCTACACCTTC. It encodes CASSRLSYGYTF.

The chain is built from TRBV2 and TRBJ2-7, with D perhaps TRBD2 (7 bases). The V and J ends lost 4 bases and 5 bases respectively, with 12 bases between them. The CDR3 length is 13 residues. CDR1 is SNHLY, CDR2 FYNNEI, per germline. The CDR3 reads CASSVGGANEQYF. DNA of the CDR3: TGTGCCAGCAGTGTAGGGGGGGCTAACGAGCAGTACTTC.

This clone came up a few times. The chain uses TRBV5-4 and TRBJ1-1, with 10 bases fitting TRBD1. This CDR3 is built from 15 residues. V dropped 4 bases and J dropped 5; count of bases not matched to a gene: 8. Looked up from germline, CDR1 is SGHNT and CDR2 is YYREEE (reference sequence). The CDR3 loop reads CASSETGTGETEAFF. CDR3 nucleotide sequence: TGTGCCAGCAGCGAGACCGGGACAGGGGAAACTGAAGCTTTCTTT. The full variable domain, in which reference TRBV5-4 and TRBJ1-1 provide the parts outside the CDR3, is ETGVTQSPTHLIKTRGQQVTLRCSSQSGHNTVSWYQQALGQGPQFIFQYYREEENGRGNFPPRFSGLQFPNYSSELNVNALELDDSALYLCASSETGTGETEAFFGQGTRLTVV.

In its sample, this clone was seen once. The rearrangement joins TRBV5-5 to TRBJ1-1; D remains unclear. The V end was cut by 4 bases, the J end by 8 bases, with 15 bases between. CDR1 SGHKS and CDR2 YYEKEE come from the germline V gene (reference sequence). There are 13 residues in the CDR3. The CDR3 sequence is CASSKEGRSEAFF. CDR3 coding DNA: TGTGCCAGCAGCAAAGAAGGGAGGAGCGAAGCTTTCTTT.

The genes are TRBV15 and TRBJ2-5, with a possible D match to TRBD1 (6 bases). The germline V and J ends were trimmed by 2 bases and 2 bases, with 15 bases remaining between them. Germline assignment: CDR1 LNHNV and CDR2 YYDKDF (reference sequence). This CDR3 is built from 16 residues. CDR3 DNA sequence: TGTGCCACCAGCAGACCCCGGGGACATTTACAAGAGACCCAGTACTTC. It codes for CATSRPRGHLQETQYF.

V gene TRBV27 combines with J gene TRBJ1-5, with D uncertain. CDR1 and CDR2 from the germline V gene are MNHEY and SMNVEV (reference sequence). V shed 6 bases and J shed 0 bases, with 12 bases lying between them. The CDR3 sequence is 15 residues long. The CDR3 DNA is TGTGCCAGCAGGTACAGACCTTATAGCAATCAGCCCCAGCATTTT. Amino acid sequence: CASRYRPYSNQPQHF.

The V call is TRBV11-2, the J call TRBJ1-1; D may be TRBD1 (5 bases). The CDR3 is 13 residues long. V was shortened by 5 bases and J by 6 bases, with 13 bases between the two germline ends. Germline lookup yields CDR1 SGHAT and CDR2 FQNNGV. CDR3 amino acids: CASSRPGFAEAFF. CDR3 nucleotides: TGTGCCAGCAGCCGCCCAGGGTTCGCTGAAGCTTTCTTT.

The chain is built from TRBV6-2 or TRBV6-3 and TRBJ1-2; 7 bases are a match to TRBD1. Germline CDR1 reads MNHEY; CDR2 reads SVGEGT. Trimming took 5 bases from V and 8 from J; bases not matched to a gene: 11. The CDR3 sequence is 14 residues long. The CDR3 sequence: CASSQGQRTGGYTF. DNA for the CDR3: TGTGCCAGCAGTCAGGGACAGAGGACGGGCGGCTACACCTTC.

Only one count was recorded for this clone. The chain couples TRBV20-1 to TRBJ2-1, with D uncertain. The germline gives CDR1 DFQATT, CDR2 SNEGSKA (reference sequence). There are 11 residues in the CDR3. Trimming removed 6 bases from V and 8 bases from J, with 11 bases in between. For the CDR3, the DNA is TGCAGTGCCGCTCAGTCCTATGAGCAGTTCTTC. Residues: CSAAQSYEQFF.

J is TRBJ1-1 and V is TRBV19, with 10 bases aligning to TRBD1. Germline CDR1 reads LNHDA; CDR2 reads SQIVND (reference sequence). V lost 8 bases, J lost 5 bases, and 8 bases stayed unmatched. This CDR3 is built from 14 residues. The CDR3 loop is CASADRGLGTEAFF. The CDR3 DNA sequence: TGTGCCAGTGCAGACAGGGGGCTGGGGACTGAAGCTTTCTTT.

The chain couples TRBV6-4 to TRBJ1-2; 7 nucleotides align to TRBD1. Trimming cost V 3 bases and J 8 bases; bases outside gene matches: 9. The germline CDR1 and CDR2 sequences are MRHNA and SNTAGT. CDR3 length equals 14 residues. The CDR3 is CASSEMEGARGYTF. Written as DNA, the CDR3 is TGTGCCAGCAGTGAAATGGAGGGGGCGCGGGGCTACACCTTC.

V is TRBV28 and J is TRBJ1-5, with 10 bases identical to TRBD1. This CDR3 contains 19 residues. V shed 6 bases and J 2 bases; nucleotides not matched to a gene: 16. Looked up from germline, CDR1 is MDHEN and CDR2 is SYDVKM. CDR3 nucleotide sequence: TGTGCCAGCAGCGGGCGGCTGACAGGGGGCGTAGAGGGCAATCAGCCCCAGCATTTT. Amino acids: CASSGRLTGGVEGNQPQHF.

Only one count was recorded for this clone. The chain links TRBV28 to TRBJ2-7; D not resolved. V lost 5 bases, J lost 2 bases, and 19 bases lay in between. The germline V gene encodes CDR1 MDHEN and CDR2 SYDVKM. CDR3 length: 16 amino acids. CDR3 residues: CASSMARSRTPYEQYF. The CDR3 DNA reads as TGTGCCAGCAGTATGGCGCGGAGCAGAACGCCCTACGAGCAGTACTTC.

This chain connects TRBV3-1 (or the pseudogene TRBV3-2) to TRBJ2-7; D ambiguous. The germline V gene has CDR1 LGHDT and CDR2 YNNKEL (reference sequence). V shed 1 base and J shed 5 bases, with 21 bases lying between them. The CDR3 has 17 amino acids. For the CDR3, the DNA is TGTGCCAGCAGCCAAGTTTGGGCAACTTCTTTCCCGCACGAGCAGTACTTC. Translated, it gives CASSQVWATSFPHEQYF.

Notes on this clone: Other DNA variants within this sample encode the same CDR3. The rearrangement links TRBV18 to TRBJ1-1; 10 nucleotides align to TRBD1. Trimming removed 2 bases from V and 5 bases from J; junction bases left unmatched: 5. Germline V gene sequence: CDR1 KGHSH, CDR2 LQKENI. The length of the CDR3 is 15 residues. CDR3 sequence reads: CASSPGTGVRTEAFF. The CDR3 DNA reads TGTGCCAGCTCACCAGGGACAGGGGTACGAACTGAAGCTTTCTTT.

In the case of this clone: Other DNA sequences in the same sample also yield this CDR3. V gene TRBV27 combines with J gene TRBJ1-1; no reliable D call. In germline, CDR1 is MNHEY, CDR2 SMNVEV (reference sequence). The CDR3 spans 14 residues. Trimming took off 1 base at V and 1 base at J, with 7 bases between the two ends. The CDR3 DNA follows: TGTGCCAGCAGTTTATTGGCGGGGAACACTGAAGCTTTCTTT. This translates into CASSLLAGNTEAFF.

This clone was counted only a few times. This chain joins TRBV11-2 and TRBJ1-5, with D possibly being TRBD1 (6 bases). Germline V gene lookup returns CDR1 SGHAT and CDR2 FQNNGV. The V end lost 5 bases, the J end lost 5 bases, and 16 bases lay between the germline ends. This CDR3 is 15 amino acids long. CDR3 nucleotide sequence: TGTGCCAGCAGCACAGGGACCCCAGGGGATCAGCCCCAGCATTTT. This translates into CASSTGTPGDQPQHF.

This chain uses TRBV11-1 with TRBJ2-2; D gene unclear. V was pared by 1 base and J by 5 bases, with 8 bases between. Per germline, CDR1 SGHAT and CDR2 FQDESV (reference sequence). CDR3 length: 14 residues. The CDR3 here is CASSLGLATGELFF. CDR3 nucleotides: TGTGCCAGCAGCTTAGGGTTGGCTACCGGGGAGCTGTTTTTT. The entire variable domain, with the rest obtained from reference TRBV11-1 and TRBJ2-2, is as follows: EAEVAQSPRYKITEKSQAVAFWCDPISGHATLYWYRQILGQGPELLVQFQDESVVDDSQLPKDRFSAERLKGVDSTLKIQPAELGDSAMYLCASSLGLATGELFFGEGSRLTVL.

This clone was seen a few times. The CDR3 coding sequence is TGTGCCAGCACCCAAAAGCGGACAGGGAGGGAAAAACTGTTTTTT. Translated: CASTQKRTGREKLFF. This chain links TRBV21-1 with TRBJ1-4; TRBD1, the D gene given by the table, was not confirmed from the DNA. TRBV21-1 is described as a pseudogene. This CDR3 has 15 residues.